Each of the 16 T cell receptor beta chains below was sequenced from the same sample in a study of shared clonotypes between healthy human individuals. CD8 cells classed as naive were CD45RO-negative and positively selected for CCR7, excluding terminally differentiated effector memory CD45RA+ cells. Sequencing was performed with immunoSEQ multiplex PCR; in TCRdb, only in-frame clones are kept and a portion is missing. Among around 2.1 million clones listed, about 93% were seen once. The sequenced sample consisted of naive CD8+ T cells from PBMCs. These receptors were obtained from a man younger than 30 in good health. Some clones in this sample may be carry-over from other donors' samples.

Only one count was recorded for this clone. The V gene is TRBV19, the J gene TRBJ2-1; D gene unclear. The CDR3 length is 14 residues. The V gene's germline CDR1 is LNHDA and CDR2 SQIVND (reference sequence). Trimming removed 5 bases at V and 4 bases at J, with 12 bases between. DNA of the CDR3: TGTGCCAGTAGTCCCGCAGGTTTTTACAATGAGCAGTTCTTC. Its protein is CASSPAGFYNEQFF.

In DNA, the CDR3 is TGCGCCAGCAGCCCGCGATGGGGCGTCTCCTACGAGCAGTACTTC. Encoded protein: CASSPRWGVSYEQYF. J is TRBJ2-7 and V is TRBV4-1, with D possibly TRBD1 on 5 matching bases. V lost 4 bases and J lost 0, with 13 bases in between. Germline V gives CDR1 MGHRA, CDR2 YSYEKL. The CDR3 consists of 15 residues.

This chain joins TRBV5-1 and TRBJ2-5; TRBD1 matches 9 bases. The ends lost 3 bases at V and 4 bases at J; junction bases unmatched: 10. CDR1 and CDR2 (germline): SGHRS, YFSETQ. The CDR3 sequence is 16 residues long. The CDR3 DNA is TGCGCCAGCAGCTCCGACCGGGACAGGGCGGGAGAGACCCAGTACTTC. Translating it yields CASSSDRDRAGETQYF.

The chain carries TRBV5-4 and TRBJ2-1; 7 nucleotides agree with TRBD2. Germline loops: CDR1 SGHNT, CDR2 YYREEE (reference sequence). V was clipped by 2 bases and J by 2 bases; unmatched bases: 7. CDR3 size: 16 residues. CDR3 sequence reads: CASSFTLSGTYNEQFF. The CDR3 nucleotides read TGTGCCAGCAGCTTCACCTTGAGCGGGACCTACAATGAGCAGTTCTTC.

The CDR3 region has the DNA TGTGCCAGCAGCGTAGTACCCGCGGGGACCTACGAGCAGTACTTC. Translated, it gives CASSVVPAGTYEQYF. The chain links TRBV9 to TRBJ2-7; D is perhaps TRBD2 (6 bases). The CDR3 covers 15 residues. Germline loops: CDR1 SGDLS, CDR2 YYNGEE. Trimming shortened V by 0 bases and J by 2 bases, and 12 bases separated the two germline ends. Full variable domain (outside the CDR3, taken from reference TRBV9 and TRBJ2-7): DSGVTQTPKHLITATGQRVTLRCSPRSGDLSVYWYQQSLDQGLQFLIQYYNGEERAKGNILERFSAQQFPDLHSELNLSSLELGDSALYFCASSVVPAGTYEQYFGPGTRLTVT.

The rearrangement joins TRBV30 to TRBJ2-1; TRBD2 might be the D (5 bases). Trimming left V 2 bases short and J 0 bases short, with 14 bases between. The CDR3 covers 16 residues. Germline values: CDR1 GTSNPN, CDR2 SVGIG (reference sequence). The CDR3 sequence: CAWSYGLARSYNEQFF. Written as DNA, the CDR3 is TGTGCCTGGAGTTATGGGCTAGCACGCTCCTACAATGAGCAGTTCTTC.

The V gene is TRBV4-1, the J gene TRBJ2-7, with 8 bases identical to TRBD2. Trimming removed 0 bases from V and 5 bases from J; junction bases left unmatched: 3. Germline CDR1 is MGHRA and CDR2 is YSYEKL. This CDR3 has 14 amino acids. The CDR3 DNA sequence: TGCGCCAGCAGCCAAGATTCCGGGGGGGACGAGCAGTACTTC. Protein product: CASSQDSGGDEQYF.

Here the CDR3 reads CAIEQQGPYGYTF. The CDR3 coding sequence is TGTGCCATCGAACAGCAGGGACCCTATGGCTACACCTTC. The chain is built from TRBV6-1 and TRBJ1-2; TRBD1 might be the D (5 bases). This CDR3 has 13 amino acids. Germline V gene lookup returns CDR1 MNHNS and CDR2 SASEGT. V dropped 10 bases and J dropped 4 bases, with 16 bases sitting between them.

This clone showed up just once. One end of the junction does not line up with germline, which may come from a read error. CDR3 loop: CASRIGGTDTQYF. Written as DNA, the CDR3 is TGTGCCAGTAGAATAGGGGGCACAGATACGCAGTATTTT. The chain links TRBV19 to TRBJ2-3; possibly TRBD1 for D (5 bases). The CDR3 is 13 amino acids. Per the germline V gene, CDR1 is LNHDA and CDR2 is SQIVND (reference sequence).

CDR3 sequence reads: CATSRDLSSRATYEQYF. CDR3 DNA sequence: TGTGCCACCAGCAGAGATCTTTCCTCCCGGGCAACCTACGAGCAGTACTTC. The rearrangement links TRBV15 to TRBJ2-7; D is uncertain. CDR3 length: 17 amino acids. Trimming removed 0 bases from V and 2 bases from J, with 17 bases in between. Germline V gene sequence: CDR1 LNHNV, CDR2 YYDKDF (reference sequence). The full variable domain, completed using reference TRBV15 and TRBJ2-7, is DAMVIQNPRYQVTQFGKPVTLSCSQTLNHNVMYWYQQKSSQAPKLLFHYYDKDFNNEADTPDNFQSRRPNTSFCFLDIRSPGLGDTAMYLCATSRDLSSRATYEQYFGPGTRLTVT.

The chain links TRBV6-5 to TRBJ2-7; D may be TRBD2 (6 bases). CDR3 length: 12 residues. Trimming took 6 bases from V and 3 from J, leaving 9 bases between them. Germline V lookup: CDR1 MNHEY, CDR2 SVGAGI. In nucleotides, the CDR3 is TGTGCCAGCAGCGGGGGAAACTACGAGCAGTACTTC. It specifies CASSGGNYEQYF.

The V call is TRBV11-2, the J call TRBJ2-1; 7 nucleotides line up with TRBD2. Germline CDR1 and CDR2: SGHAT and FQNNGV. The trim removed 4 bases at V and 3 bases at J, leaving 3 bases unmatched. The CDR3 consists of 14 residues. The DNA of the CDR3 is TGTGCCAGCAGCTCACGGGACTACTACAATGAGCAGTTCTTC. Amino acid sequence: CASSSRDYYNEQFF.

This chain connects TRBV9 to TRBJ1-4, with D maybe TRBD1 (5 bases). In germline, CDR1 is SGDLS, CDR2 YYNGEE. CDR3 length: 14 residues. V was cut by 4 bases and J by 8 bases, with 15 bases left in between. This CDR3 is CASSPRDDEEKLFF. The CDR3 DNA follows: TGTGCCAGCAGCCCCCGGGACGACGAGGAAAAACTGTTTTTT.

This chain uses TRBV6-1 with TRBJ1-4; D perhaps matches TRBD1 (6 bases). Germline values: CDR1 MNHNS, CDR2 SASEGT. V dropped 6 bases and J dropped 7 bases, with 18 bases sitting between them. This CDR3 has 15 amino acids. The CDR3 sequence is CASSRFGGRGEKLFF. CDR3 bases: TGTGCCAGCAGCCGCTTCGGGGGGCGCGGTGAAAAACTGTTTTTT.

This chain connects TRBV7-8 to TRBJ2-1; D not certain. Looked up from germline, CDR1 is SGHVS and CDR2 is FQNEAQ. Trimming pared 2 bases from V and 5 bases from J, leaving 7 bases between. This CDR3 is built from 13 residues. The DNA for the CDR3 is TGTGCCAGCAGCTTACGGGCAGACAATGAGCAGTTCTTC. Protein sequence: CASSLRADNEQFF.

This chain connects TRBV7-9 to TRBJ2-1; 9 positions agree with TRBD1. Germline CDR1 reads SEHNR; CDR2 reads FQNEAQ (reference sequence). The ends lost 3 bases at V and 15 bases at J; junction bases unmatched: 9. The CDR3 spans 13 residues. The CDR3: CASSFPGGQGTFF. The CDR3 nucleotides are TGTGCCAGCAGCTTCCCCGGAGGACAGGGGACGTTCTTC.